This entry is about one T cell receptor (beta chain). These data belong to a study of CD4 T cells in relation to SARS-CoV-2 and coronaviruses. The length of the CDR3 is 15 residues. The V and J ends lost 1 base and 3 bases, in that order; junction bases with no gene match: 6. Germline V gene lookup returns CDR1 SGHRS and CDR2 YFSETQ. The assay was immunoSEQ multiplex PCR, and TCRdb's table has in-frame clones only and misses some. The sample yields about 60,000 clones, about 95% seen once. The unexposed donors gave CD4+ T cells in about 2010-2019, prior to COVID-19. This chain joins TRBV5-1 and TRBJ2-5; 7 positions match TRBD1. The sample taken for sequencing was naive CD4+ T cells from PBMCs. Subset indicated: naive CD4+ T cells isolated by negative enrichment. The source is a human donor in good health. The CDR3 sequence: CASSLSGQTKETQYF. CDR3 nucleotide sequence: TGCGCCAGCAGCTTGTCGGGACAGACAAAAGAGACCCAGTACTTC.